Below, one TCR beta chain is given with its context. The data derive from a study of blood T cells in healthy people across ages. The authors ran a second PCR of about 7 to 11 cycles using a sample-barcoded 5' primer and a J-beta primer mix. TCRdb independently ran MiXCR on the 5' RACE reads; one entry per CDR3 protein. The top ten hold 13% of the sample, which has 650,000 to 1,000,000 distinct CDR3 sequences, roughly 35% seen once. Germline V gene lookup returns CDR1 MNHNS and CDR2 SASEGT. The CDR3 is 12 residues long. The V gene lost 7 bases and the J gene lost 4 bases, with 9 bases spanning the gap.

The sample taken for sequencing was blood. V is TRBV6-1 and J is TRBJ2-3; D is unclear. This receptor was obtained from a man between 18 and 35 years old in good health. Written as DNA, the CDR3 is TGTGCCAGCACGGGCTTTTCAGATACGCAGTATTTT. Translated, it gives CASTGFSDTQYF.